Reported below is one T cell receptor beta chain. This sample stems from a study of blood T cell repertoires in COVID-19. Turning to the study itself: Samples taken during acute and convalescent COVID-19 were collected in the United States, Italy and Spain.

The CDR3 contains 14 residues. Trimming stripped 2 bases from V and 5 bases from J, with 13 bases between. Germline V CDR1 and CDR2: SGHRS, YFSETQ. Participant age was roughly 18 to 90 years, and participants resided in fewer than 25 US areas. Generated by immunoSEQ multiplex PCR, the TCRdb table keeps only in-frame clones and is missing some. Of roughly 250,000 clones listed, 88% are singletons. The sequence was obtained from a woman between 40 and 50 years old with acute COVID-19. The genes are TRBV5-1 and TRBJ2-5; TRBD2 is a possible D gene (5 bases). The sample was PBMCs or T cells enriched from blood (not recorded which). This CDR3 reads CASSFDSTGETQYF. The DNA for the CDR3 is TGCGCCAGCAGCTTTGACTCTACGGGGGAGACCCAGTACTTC.